The 19 T cell receptor beta chains in this list originate from one sample, sequenced in a study of cytomegalovirus exposure and HLA in healthy donors. Sequencing was performed with immunoSEQ multiplex PCR; in TCRdb, only in-frame clones are kept and a portion is missing. Among some 310,000 clones listed, around 90% were seen once. The sequenced sample was PBMCs. These receptors were taken from a man younger than 40 in good health and CMV-seronegative.

The rearrangement links TRBV6-6 to TRBJ1-5; TRBD1 agrees at 9 bases. V shed 2 bases and J 7 bases; nucleotides not matched to a gene: 9. This CDR3 has 16 residues. The V gene's germline CDR1 is MNHNY and CDR2 SVGAGI (reference sequence). CDR3 residues: CASSYGGQGSIQPQHF. The DNA for the CDR3 is TGTGCCAGCAGTTACGGCGGACAGGGGTCAATACAGCCCCAGCATTTT.

The J gene is TRBJ2-7, the V gene TRBV11-2; 8 bases are a match to TRBD1. CDR3 length: 15 residues. The germline gives CDR1 SGHAT, CDR2 FQNNGV. The J segment lost 2 bases and the V segment lost 0 bases, leaving 3 bases of the junction unmatched. CDR3 coding DNA: TGTGCCAGCAGCTTAGAGATGACAGGGGCCTACGAGCAGTACTTC. It is translated as CASSLEMTGAYEQYF.

The chain joins TRBV4-1 to TRBJ2-5, with TRBD2 matching 11 bases. The germline gives CDR1 MGHRA, CDR2 YSYEKL. With 4 bases clipped from V and 4 bases from J, the junction kept 14 bases outside the gene matches. The CDR3 length is 18 residues. CDR3 loop: CASSPSPHSGGALETQYF. The CDR3 DNA is TGCGCCAGCAGCCCCAGTCCTCATAGCGGGGGGGCCCTAGAGACCCAGTACTTC.

The chain links TRBV6-1 to TRBJ2-7; 8 bases match TRBD1. V trimming: 5 bases; J trimming: 2 bases; junction bases outside the gene matches: 8. The CDR3 spans 15 residues. Germline V gives CDR1 MNHNS, CDR2 SASEGT. This CDR3 reads CASSPRDRLTYEQYF. Here the CDR3 DNA reads TGTGCCAGCAGTCCACGGGACAGGCTGACCTACGAGCAGTACTTC.

This clone was picked up a small number of times. V usage is TRBV19 and J usage is TRBJ1-5, with 10 bases aligning to TRBD1. The germline V gene has CDR1 LNHDA and CDR2 SQIVND (reference sequence). The J segment lost 4 bases and the V segment lost 4 bases, leaving 10 bases of the junction unmatched. The CDR3 is 17 residues long. The CDR3 loop is CASSKGRSDRGNQPQHF. DNA for the CDR3: TGTGCCAGTAGTAAAGGAAGGTCGGACAGGGGGAATCAGCCCCAGCATTTT.

The chain carries TRBV4-3 and TRBJ1-1, with D tentatively TRBD1 (6 bases). From germline, CDR1 is LGHNA and CDR2 YSLEER. The V end was cut by 0 bases, the J end by 3 bases, with 11 bases between. The CDR3 is 15 residues long. The CDR3 loop reads CASSQEGGAYTEAFF. The CDR3 DNA is TGCGCCAGCAGCCAAGAGGGGGGGGCCTACACTGAAGCTTTCTTT.

J is TRBJ2-1 and V is TRBV18; TRBD2 agrees at 7 bases. This CDR3 comprises 15 residues. Germline V gene data show CDR1 as KGHSH and CDR2 as LQKENI. After removal of 4 bases from V and 3 bases from J, the junction contained 6 bases not matched to a gene. The CDR3 region is CASSLGGVIYNEQFF. CDR3 nucleotides: TGTGCCAGCTCACTGGGGGGGGTAATCTACAATGAGCAGTTCTTC. Based on the CDR3 plus reference TRBV18 and TRBJ2-1, the full variable domain is NAGVMQNPRHLVRRRGQEARLRCSPMKGHSHVYWYRQLPEEGLKFMVYLQKENIIDESGMPKERFSAEFPKEGPSILRIQQVVRGDSAAYFCASSLGGVIYNEQFFGPGTRLTVL.

The chain recombines TRBV7-8 with TRBJ1-2, with 9 bases aligning to TRBD1. V was clipped by 4 bases and J by 4 bases; unmatched bases: 1. The V gene's germline CDR1 is SGHVS and CDR2 FQNEAQ. The CDR3 consists of 13 residues. CDR3 in amino acids: CASSSGQGYGYTF. The CDR3 nucleotides read TGTGCCAGCAGCTCGGGACAGGGCTATGGCTACACCTTC. Variable domain in full (rest from reference TRBV7-8 and TRBJ1-2): GAGVSQSPRYKVAKRGQDVALRCDPISGHVSLFWYQQALGQGPEFLTYFQNEAQLDKSGLPSDRFFAERPEGSVSTLKIQRTQQEDSAVYLCASSSGQGYGYTFGSGTRLTVV.

The CDR3 spells CASSQDRVQGAPEAFF. CDR3 DNA sequence: TGTGCCAGCAGCCAAGATCGAGTACAGGGTGCACCTGAAGCTTTCTTT. The chain combines TRBV4-2 with TRBJ1-1; D may be TRBD1 (6 bases). V dropped 0 bases and J dropped 6 bases, with 17 bases sitting between them. CDR3 length: 16 amino acids. Germline assignment: CDR1 LGHNA and CDR2 YNFKEQ.

The sample holds one count of this clone. This chain links TRBV19 with TRBJ1-2; no clear D. Germline values: CDR1 LNHDA, CDR2 SQIVND (reference sequence). V was trimmed by 7 bases and J by 4 bases, leaving 13 bases between them. CDR3 length equals 13 residues. The CDR3 region has the DNA TGTGCCAGTAACCGGCCCGACACCTATGGCTACACCTTC. Amino acid sequence: CASNRPDTYGYTF.

This sequence joins TRBV6-5 and TRBJ1-1; no clear D gene. CDR3 length: 14 amino acids. Germline V gives CDR1 MNHEY, CDR2 SVGAGI. The V gene lost 0 bases and the J gene lost 1 base, with 6 bases spanning the gap. CDR3 in amino acids: CASSYSPRNTEAFF. CDR3 nucleotide sequence: TGTGCCAGCAGTTACTCTCCCAGGAACACTGAAGCTTTCTTT.

V is TRBV4-3 and J is TRBJ2-2; D unresolved. The CDR3 length is 12 residues. The V end lost 4 bases, the J end lost 7 bases, and 7 bases lay between the germline ends. Per the germline V gene, CDR1 is LGHNA and CDR2 is YSLEER. Written as DNA, the CDR3 is TGCGCCAGCAGCCCCCAGGTCGGGGAGCTGTTTTTT. Protein: CASSPQVGELFF.

The chain is built from TRBV12-5 and TRBJ2-3, with D perhaps TRBD1 (5 bases). The CDR3 has 14 amino acids. Germline loops: CDR1 LGHNT, CDR2 FRNRAP. V lost 3 bases and J lost 5, with 12 bases in between. This CDR3 is CASGLRGPGDTQYF. The CDR3 DNA reads TGTGCTAGTGGTTTAAGGGGCCCCGGAGATACGCAGTATTTT.

CDR3 sequence: CASSSWTGGSYEQYF. The DNA of the CDR3 is TGTGCCAGCAGTTCCTGGACAGGGGGCTCCTACGAGCAGTACTTC. The J gene is TRBJ2-7, the V gene TRBV6-1, with 10 bases fitting TRBD1. V was pared by 5 bases and J by 0 bases, with 4 bases of the junction left unmatched. The CDR3 totals 15 residues. Germline CDR1 reads MNHNS; CDR2 reads SASEGT.

The V and J genes are TRBV6-6 and TRBJ2-5; 8 bases match TRBD2. J was trimmed by 5 bases and V by 0 bases; bases with no gene match: 5. The germline CDR1 and CDR2 sequences are MNHNY and SVGAGI (reference sequence). This CDR3 contains 15 residues. The CDR3 loop is CASSYSTLAGETQYF. In DNA, the CDR3 is TGTGCCAGCAGTTACTCGACGCTAGCGGGTGAGACCCAGTACTTC.

V is TRBV9 and J is TRBJ2-1, with 8 nucleotides matching TRBD2. The CDR3 runs to 14 residues. Germline V lookup: CDR1 SGDLS, CDR2 YYNGEE. J lost 6 bases, V lost 5 bases, and 7 bases had no gene match. The CDR3 nucleotides read TGTGCCAGCAGAGCCCAACGGGGGGGCAATGAGCAGTTCTTC. Protein product: CASRAQRGGNEQFF.

J is TRBJ2-3 and V is TRBV5-8; the match to TRBD2 covers 9 bases. The CDR3 is 15 residues long. With 4 bases clipped from V and 7 bases from J, the junction kept 10 bases outside the gene matches. Per the germline V gene, CDR1 is SGHTS and CDR2 is YDEGEE. The CDR3 region is CASSPGGGGAYTQYF. Written as DNA, the CDR3 is TGTGCCAGCAGCCCAGGAGGCGGGGGGGCATATACGCAGTATTTT.

The chain is built from TRBV29-1 and TRBJ1-2; no reliable D call. This CDR3 is built from 11 residues. V lost 3 bases to trimming and J lost 7 bases, with 9 bases between them. Germline V gene data show CDR1 as SQVTM and CDR2 as ANQGSEA. The CDR3 coding sequence is TGCAGCGTTGACCGGTTTAGTGGCTACACCTTC. As protein: CSVDRFSGYTF.

This chain links TRBV6-5 with TRBJ2-5; the D gene is possibly TRBD2 (5 bases). Germline V gene data show CDR1 as MNHEY and CDR2 as SVGAGI. V was clipped by 5 bases and J by 7 bases, with 14 bases between them. The CDR3 is made up of 13 amino acids. The CDR3 protein is CASSLGLEGTQYF. For the CDR3, the DNA is TGTGCCAGCAGTCTAGGACTCGAGGGGACCCAGTACTTC.